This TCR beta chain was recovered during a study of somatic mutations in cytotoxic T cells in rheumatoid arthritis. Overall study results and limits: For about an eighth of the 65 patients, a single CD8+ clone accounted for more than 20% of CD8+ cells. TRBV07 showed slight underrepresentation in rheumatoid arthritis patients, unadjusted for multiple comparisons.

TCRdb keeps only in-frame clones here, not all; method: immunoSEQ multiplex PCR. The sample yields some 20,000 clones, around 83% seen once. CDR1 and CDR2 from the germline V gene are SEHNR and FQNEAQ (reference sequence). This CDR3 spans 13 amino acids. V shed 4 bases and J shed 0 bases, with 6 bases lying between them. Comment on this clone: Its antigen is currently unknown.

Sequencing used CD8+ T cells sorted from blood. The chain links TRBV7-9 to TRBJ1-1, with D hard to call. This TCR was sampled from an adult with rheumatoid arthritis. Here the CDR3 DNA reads TGTGCCAGCAGCTCCAATTTGAACACTGAAGCTTTCTTT. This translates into CASSSNLNTEAFF. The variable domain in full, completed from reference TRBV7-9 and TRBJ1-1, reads DTGVSQNPRHKITKRGQNVTFRCDPISEHNRLYWYRQTLGQGPEFLTYFQNEAQLEKSRLLSDRFSAERPKGSFSTLEIQRTEQGDSAMYLCASSSNLNTEAFFGQGTRLTVV.